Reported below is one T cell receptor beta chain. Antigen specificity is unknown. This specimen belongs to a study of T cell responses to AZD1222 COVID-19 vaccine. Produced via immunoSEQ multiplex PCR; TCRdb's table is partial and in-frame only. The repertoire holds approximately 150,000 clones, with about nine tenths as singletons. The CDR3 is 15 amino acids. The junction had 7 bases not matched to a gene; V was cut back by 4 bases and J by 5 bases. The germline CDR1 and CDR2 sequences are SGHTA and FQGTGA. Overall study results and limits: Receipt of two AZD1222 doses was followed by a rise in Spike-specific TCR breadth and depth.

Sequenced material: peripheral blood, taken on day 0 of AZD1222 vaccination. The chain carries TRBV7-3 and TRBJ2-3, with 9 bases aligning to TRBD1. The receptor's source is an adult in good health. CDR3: CASSSGQGGGDTQYF. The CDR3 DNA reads TGTGCCAGCAGCTCGGGACAGGGAGGGGGAGATACGCAGTATTTT.